This T cell receptor beta chain is from a study of T cells in Graves' hyperthyroidism and ophthalmopathy. Study observations and caveats: The model foresaw ophthalmopathy a median roughly 6 months prior to onset.

V gave up 6 bases and J gave up 10 bases, with 21 bases separating them. The CDR3 is made up of 14 amino acids. Germline V gene data show CDR1 as SNHLY and CDR2 as FYNNEI. This clonotype appeared many times. What it recognizes is unknown. Researchers took RNA transcripts and amplified the TCR beta CDR3 regions from them. HTBI primers were employed in a first-round RT-PCR of the TCR CDR3. TCRdb fed the multiplex PCR reads into MiXCR, producing one record per CDR3 protein. The table records 600,000 or so distinct CDR3 sequences, 12% to 15% of them present only once. The receptor was isolated from a woman between 18 and 30 years old with Graves' ophthalmopathy. The V gene is TRBV2, the J gene TRBJ1-1, with a weak D call TRBD1 (6 bases). Sequenced input: blood. CDR3 coding DNA: TGTGCCAGCAGCGACAGGCCACCCGGCCGTATAGCTTTCTTT. Translation gives CASSDRPPGRIAFF.